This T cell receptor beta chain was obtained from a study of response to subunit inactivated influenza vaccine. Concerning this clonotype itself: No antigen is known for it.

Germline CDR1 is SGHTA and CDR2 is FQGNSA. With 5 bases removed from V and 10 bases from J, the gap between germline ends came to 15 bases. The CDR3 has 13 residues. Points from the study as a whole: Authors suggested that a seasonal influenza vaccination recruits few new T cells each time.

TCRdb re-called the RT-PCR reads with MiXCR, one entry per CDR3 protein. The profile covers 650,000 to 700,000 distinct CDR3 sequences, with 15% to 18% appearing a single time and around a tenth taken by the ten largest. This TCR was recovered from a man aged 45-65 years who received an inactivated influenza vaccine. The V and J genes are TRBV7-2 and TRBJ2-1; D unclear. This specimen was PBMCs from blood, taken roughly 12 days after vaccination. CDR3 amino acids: CASSPPPYGEQFF. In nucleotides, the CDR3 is TGTGCCAGCAGCCCGCCTCCGTATGGGGAGCAGTTCTTC.